The rows below give T cell receptor beta chains drawn from one sample of a study of blood T cell repertoires in COVID-19. Sequenced by immunoSEQ multiplex PCR; TCRdb stores in-frame clones only, minus some. The sample lists around 200,000 clones, nearly 90% occurring once. Sequences were obtained from peripheral blood. The receptor set was obtained from a man aged 50-60 years with acute or convalescent COVID-19. The CDR3 runs from the conserved cysteine through the conserved F or W. A D gene is named only where the DNA matches it firmly. Clone sizes are given selectively: once, few, many, or a class where the clone is expanded.

J gene | V gene | D gene | clone size | CDR3 protein | CDR3 DNA
TRBJ2-1 | TRBV4-3 | TRBD1 | NA | CASSQTGGFRGFEQFF | TGCGCCAGCAGCCAAACAGGGGGCTTTAGAGGGTTTGAGCAGTTCTTC
TRBJ1-1 | TRBV18 | TRBD1 | NA | CASSQTGITEAFF | TGTGCCAGCTCGCAGACAGGGATCACTGAAGCTTTCTTT
TRBJ1-3 | TRBV28 | NA | NA | CASSLSTGAGNTIYF | TGTGCCAGCAGTTTATCGACAGGCGCTGGAAACACCATATATTTT
TRBJ2-5 | TRBV7-2 | TRBD2 | NA | CASSRTSGGATETQYF | TGTGCCAGCAGCCGGACTAGCGGGGGGGCGACGGAGACCCAGTACTTC
TRBJ2-3 | TRBV15 | NA | NA | CATSRDGAATDTQYF | TGTGCCACCAGCAGAGATGGGGCGGCCACAGATACGCAGTATTTT
TRBJ1-1 | TRBV7-8 | NA | NA | CASSLAVEASGTEAFF | TGTGCCAGCAGCTTAGCTGTCGAGGCGTCGGGCACTGAAGCTTTCTTT
TRBJ1-1 | TRBV7-3 | NA | NA | CASRIDRNTEAFF | TGTGCCAGCAGAATCGACAGGAACACTGAAGCTTTCTTT
TRBJ2-3 | TRBV24-1 | NA | NA | CATSDLWGGDTQYF | TGTGCCACCAGTGATTTATGGGGAGGAGATACGCAGTATTTT
TRBJ2-1 | TRBV28 | TRBD2 | NA | CASNLAGGNEQFF | TGTGCCAGCAACCTAGCGGGAGGTAATGAGCAGTTCTTC
TRBJ1-6 | TRBV28 | TRBD1 | NA | CASSSSGTGSSYNSPLHF | TGTGCCAGCAGCTCCTCCGGGACAGGTTCCTCCTATAATTCACCCCTCCACTTT
TRBJ1-2 | TRBV7-9 | NA | once | CASSLETGSNGYTF | TGTGCCAGCAGCTTAGAAACGGGTTCCAATGGCTACACCTTC
TRBJ2-3 | TRBV7-2 | NA | NA | CASSLNSGADTQYF | TGTGCCAGCAGCTTAAATTCAGGGGCAGATACGCAGTATTTT
TRBJ2-5 | TRBV7-2 | NA | NA | CASSLAGWAETQYF | TGTGCCAGCAGCTTAGCTGGATGGGCAGAGACCCAGTACTTC
TRBJ1-1 | TRBV15 | NA | NA | CATSREVGTEAFF | TGTGCCACCAGCAGAGAAGTCGGCACTGAAGCTTTCTTT
TRBJ2-3 | TRBV5-5 | NA | once | CASSLVWGSTDTQYF | TGTGCCAGCAGCTTGGTTTGGGGCAGCACAGATACGCAGTATTTT
TRBJ2-4 | TRBV23-1 | NA | NA | CASSHPRPTGMEWSKNIQYF | TGCGCCAGCAGTCACCCACGGCCAACAGGGATGGAGTGGTCCAAAAACATTCAGTACTTC
TRBJ2-1 | TRBV6-5 | NA | NA | CASRPGSSYNEQFF | TGTGCCAGCAGACCCGGTTCGAGCTACAATGAGCAGTTCTTC
TRBJ2-7 | TRBV27 | NA | NA | CASSLAGLYEQYF | TGTGCCAGCAGTTTGGCCGGACTCTACGAGCAGTACTTC
TRBJ2-3 | TRBV7-3 | NA | NA | CASSLASGSTDTQYF | TGTGCCAGCAGCTTAGCGAGCGGAAGCACAGATACGCAGTATTTT
TRBJ2-2 | TRBV6-5 | TRBD2 | NA | CASGWTSGTGELFF | TGTGCCAGCGGGTGGACTAGCGGAACCGGGGAGCTGTTTTTT
TRBJ1-2 | TRBV6-6 | NA | NA | CASSFRLGAGNYGYTF | TGTGCCAGCAGTTTCCGATTGGGGGCTGGGAACTATGGCTACACCTTC
TRBJ1-5 | TRBV19 | NA | NA | CASSIVSSSNQPQHF | TGTGCCAGTAGTATAGTGTCGTCCAGCAATCAGCCCCAGCATTTT
TRBJ2-7 | TRBV27 | TRBD1 | once | CASSTGTGGREQYF | TGTGCCAGCAGCACCGGGACAGGGGGCCGAGAGCAGTACTTC
TRBJ1-2 | TRBV19 | TRBD1 | NA | CASNIEGGQGIYGYTF | TGTGCCAGTAACATTGAGGGTGGACAGGGGATCTATGGCTACACCTTC
TRBJ1-6 | TRBV6-1 | NA | NA | CASSDPGHGGSLHF | TGTGCCAGCAGTGACCCAGGACACGGTGGGTCCCTCCACTTT
TRBJ2-3 | TRBV11-2 | TRBD1 | NA | CASSQGQGTDTQYF | TGTGCCAGCAGCCAGGGACAGGGAACAGATACGCAGTATTTT
TRBJ1-2 | TRBV3-1/TRBV3-2 | NA | NA | CASSQERYRNGYTF | TGTGCCAGCAGCCAAGAGAGATACAGGAACGGCTACACCTTC
TRBJ1-6 | TRBV9 | NA | NA | CASSGGAYNSPLHF | TGTGCCAGCAGCGGGGGAGCATATAATTCACCCCTCCACTTT
TRBJ2-2 | TRBV4-3 | TRBD1 | few | CASSQTGVNTGELFF | TGCGCCAGCAGCCAGACAGGGGTCAACACCGGGGAGCTGTTTTTT
TRBJ1-3 | TRBV28 | NA | NA | CASSYVSSGNTIYF | TGTGCCAGCAGTTACGTCAGCTCTGGAAACACCATATATTTT
TRBJ2-1 | TRBV6-6 | NA | once | CAISAGPYNEQFF | TGTGCCATTTCTGCGGGCCCCTACAATGAGCAGTTCTTC
TRBJ2-5 | TRBV4-1 | TRBD2 | NA | CASSPSLAGGRETQYF | TGCGCCAGCAGCCCCTCCCTAGCGGGGGGCCGGGAGACCCAGTACTTC
TRBJ1-2 | TRBV4-2 | NA | NA | CASSQDRSLNYGYTF | TGTGCCAGCAGCCAAGATCGTTCCTTAAACTATGGCTACACCTTC
TRBJ2-5 | TRBV4-2 | NA | NA | CASSRSPGGAEETQYF | TGTGCCAGCAGCCGGTCCCCGGGCGGGGCAGAAGAGACCCAGTACTTC
TRBJ1-1 | TRBV24-1 | TRBD1 | NA | CATSLTGYTEAFF | TGTGCCACCAGTCTGACAGGGTACACTGAAGCTTTCTTT
TRBJ1-4 | TRBV5-1 | TRBD1 | once | CASSRGRGTNEKLFF | TGCGCCAGCAGCAGGGGGCGCGGAACTAATGAAAAACTGTTTTTT
TRBJ1-1 | TRBV7-6 | TRBD1 | NA | CASSSEGQAFSGDTEAFF | TGTGCCAGCAGCTCCGAGGGACAGGCTTTCTCCGGGGACACTGAAGCTTTCTTT
TRBJ2-1 | TRBV6-2/TRBV6-3 | TRBD2 | NA | CASSYAPSSGGPTYNEQFF | TGTGCCAGCAGTTATGCCCCTTCTAGCGGGGGGCCAACCTACAATGAGCAGTTCTTC
TRBJ2-5 | TRBV5-4 | NA | NA | CASSPTDPRTQYF | TGTGCCAGCAGCCCCACAGACCCCAGGACCCAGTACTTC
TRBJ1-1 | TRBV2 | NA | NA | CASERAPNTEAFF | TGTGCCAGCGAGAGGGCCCCGAACACTGAAGCTTTCTTT
TRBJ2-3 | TRBV27 | TRBD2 | NA | CASSSSGRVAGGTQYF | TGTGCCAGCAGTTCCTCGGGGAGGGTAGCGGGAGGAACGCAGTATTTT
TRBJ2-7 | TRBV27 | TRBD2 | NA | CASSPRGTSGYEQYF | TGTGCCAGCAGTCCCCGTGGGACTAGCGGATACGAGCAGTACTTC
TRBJ2-6 | TRBV4-3 | TRBD1 | few | CASSQDPDRGQSGANVLTF | TGCGCCAGCAGCCAAGATCCGGACAGGGGTCAATCTGGGGCCAACGTCCTGACTTTC
TRBJ1-5 | TRBV19 | NA | NA | CATDDRFGPQHF | TGTGCCACCGACGACAGGTTCGGCCCCCAGCATTTT
TRBJ2-7 | TRBV7-9 | NA | NA | CASSGFRGHEQYF | TGTGCCAGCAGTGGCTTCAGGGGCCACGAGCAGTACTTC
TRBJ2-5 | TRBV7-9 | NA | NA | CASSSTPGVLETQYF | TGTGCCAGCAGCTCTACTCCCGGGGTTCTTGAGACCCAGTACTTC
TRBJ2-2 | TRBV6-5 | NA | NA | CASRPGTSSTGELFF | TGTGCCAGCAGACCGGGAACTAGTAGCACCGGGGAGCTGTTTTTT
TRBJ2-2 | TRBV28 | NA | NA | CASSGDKNTGELFF | TGTGCCAGCAGTGGGGACAAGAACACCGGGGAGCTGTTTTTT
TRBJ2-5 | TRBV5-1 | NA | NA | CASSSQETQYF | TGCGCCAGCAGCTCACAAGAGACCCAGTACTTC
TRBJ2-1 | TRBV20-1 | NA | once | CSASRSGPYNEQFF | TGCAGTGCTAGTCGTAGCGGACCCTACAATGAGCAGTTCTTC
TRBJ2-2 | TRBV27 | NA | NA | CASSFSATPNTGELFF | TGTGCCAGCAGTTTTTCCGCTACCCCGAACACCGGGGAGCTGTTTTTT
TRBJ1-4 | TRBV6-6 | TRBD1 | NA | CASRGLGQQNEKLFF | TGTGCCAGCAGGGGCCTGGGACAGCAAAATGAAAAACTGTTTTTT
TRBJ1-6 | TRBV28 | TRBD1 | NA | CASSPKGGRVGSPLHF | TGTGCCAGCAGTCCTAAAGGGGGCAGGGTTGGTTCACCCCTCCACTTT
TRBJ2-1 | TRBV28 | TRBD2 | NA | CASSSGTSGRYNEQFF | TGTGCCAGCAGTTCAGGGACTAGCGGGAGGTACAATGAGCAGTTCTTC